The 10 T cell receptor beta chains reported below all come from one sample, sequenced in a study of blood T cell repertoires in COVID-19 (dated by TCRdb to the early 2020s). The library was made by the immunoSEQ multiplex PCR assay. Imported from immuneACCESS, the table was reduced by TCRdb to in-frame sequences with V and J called. These copies leave out some clones; in studies compared against another copy, an unresolved V gene accounts for under half, and the cause of the remainder is not known. This sample gives about 270,000 clones in total; approximately 89% of them show up just once. About 8.8% of the sample comes from the top ten. The sample was peripheral blood. The receptors come from a middle-aged man with active or convalescent COVID-19.

The chain has TRBV28 and TRBJ1-2; D possibly corresponds to TRBD1 (6 bases). The V end was cut by 4 bases, the J end by 3 bases, with 21 bases between. The CDR3 loop spans 17 amino acids. The germline CDR1 and CDR2 sequences are MDHEN and SYDVKM. The CDR3: CASSSPFQGGGDYGYTF. The CDR3, as DNA: TGTGCCAGCAGTTCTCCTTTTCAGGGAGGGGGAGACTATGGCTACACCTTC.

The rearrangement links TRBV5-4 to TRBJ2-7, with 9 bases identical to TRBD1. Germline V gene data show CDR1 as SGHNT and CDR2 as YYREEE (reference sequence). V was clipped by 3 bases and J by 2 bases; unmatched bases: 3. The CDR3 sequence is 14 residues long. The CDR3 DNA reads as TGTGCCAGCAGCTGGGGGGACAGGGCCTACGAGCAGTACTTC. This gives the protein CASSWGDRAYEQYF.

The chain combines TRBV28 with TRBJ2-5, with TRBD1 matching over 7 bases. The V gene end was trimmed by 3 bases and the J gene end by 3 bases; junction bases not matched to a gene: 7. CDR1 is MDHEN and CDR2 is SYDVKM in the germline V gene. The length of the CDR3 is 15 residues. CDR3 protein: CASSFIGGREETQYF. In DNA, the CDR3 is TGTGCCAGCAGTTTTATAGGGGGCAGGGAAGAGACCCAGTACTTC.

This clone has only one observation. The rearrangement joins TRBV3-1 (or the pseudogene TRBV3-2) to TRBJ2-7; TRBD2 aligns across 9 bases. This CDR3 has 15 amino acids. Trimming took 3 bases from V and 3 from J; bases not matched to a gene: 6. The germline V gene has CDR1 LGHDT and CDR2 YNNKEL (reference sequence). This chain's CDR3 is CASSQYPSGVYEQYF. The CDR3 nucleotides read TGTGCCAGCAGCCAGTATCCTAGCGGGGTCTACGAGCAGTACTTC.

The V gene is TRBV2, the J gene TRBJ1-2; the match to TRBD1 covers 9 bases. CDR1 and CDR2 from the germline V gene are SNHLY and FYNNEI. This CDR3 contains 14 residues. The V and J ends lost 7 bases and 4 bases, in that order; junction bases with no gene match: 7. The CDR3, as DNA: TGTGCCAGCACGGGACAGGGCAATTTCTATGGCTACACCTTC. Its protein product is CASTGQGNFYGYTF.

This chain links TRBV7-3 with TRBJ2-3; no clear D gene. The V end was cut by 2 bases, the J end by 8 bases, with 23 bases between. Germline values: CDR1 SGHTA, CDR2 FQGTGA. CDR3 size: 17 residues. CDR3 sequence: CASSLFGSTGSLATQYF. In DNA form, the CDR3 reads TGTGCCAGCAGCTTATTTGGGTCGACTGGATCCCTGGCTACGCAGTATTTT.

This clone is a singleton in its sample. The chain joins TRBV15 to TRBJ1-3; D perhaps matches TRBD1 (6 bases). This CDR3 contains 17 residues. The ends were cut back, 5 bases at V and 0 bases at J, with 17 bases in the middle. From germline, CDR1 is LNHNV and CDR2 YYDKDF (reference sequence). The CDR3 loop is CATSGIWGQTSGNTIYF. CDR3 DNA: TGTGCCACCAGCGGAATCTGGGGACAAACCTCTGGAAACACCATATATTTT.

The chain is built from TRBV4-1 and TRBJ2-5; D possibly corresponds to TRBD1 (6 bases). Trimming pared 2 bases from V and 2 bases from J, leaving 21 bases between. Germline CDR1 MGHRA, CDR2 YSYEKL. The CDR3 contains 18 residues. CDR3 region: CASSQPGRGGVTQETQYF. In nucleotides, the CDR3 is TGCGCCAGCAGCCAACCCGGCAGGGGTGGGGTCACACAAGAGACCCAGTACTTC.

A single count supports this clone. The chain couples TRBV6-6 to TRBJ2-1, with TRBD1 matching 10 bases. The V and J ends lost 6 bases and 2 bases, in that order; junction bases with no gene match: 7. The germline V gene has CDR1 MNHNY and CDR2 SVGAGI (reference sequence). CDR3 length: 16 amino acids. The CDR3 coding sequence is TGTGCCAGCAGCCCAGAGGGGACAGGGGCCTACAATGAGCAGTTCTTC. Protein: CASSPEGTGAYNEQFF.

The chain carries TRBV19 and TRBJ1-5; tentative D call: TRBD1 (5 bases). CDR1 LNHDA and CDR2 SQIVND come from the germline V gene (reference sequence). The CDR3 is made up of 15 amino acids. Trimming removed 6 bases from V and 1 base from J, with 13 bases in between. For the CDR3, the DNA is TGTGCCAGTAGCGCCCGGGGGGGGAGCAATCAGCCCCAGCATTTT. Translation gives CASSARGGSNQPQHF.